This TCR beta chain was found in a study of early T cells in non-severe SARS-CoV-2 infection. The overall study: With bulk RNA from unsorted whole blood as input, sequencing yielded unpaired chains.

Each single cDNA molecule received a unique molecular identifier. TCRdb reprocessed the 5' RACE reads with MiXCR, giving one entry per CDR3 protein. The profile covers 43,000 or so distinct CDR3 sequences, with roughly 7% appearing a single time and around 7.9% taken by the ten largest. This CDR3 has 13 amino acids. Trimming pared 6 bases from V and 3 bases from J, leaving 11 bases between. CDR1 is SGHTA, CDR2 FQGNSA, per germline. This clonotype was seen at least ten times. The source of this sequence is an adult who was a healthcare worker with PCR-confirmed SARS-CoV-2 infection or an uninfected control (not recorded which). Input material: whole blood. The chain has TRBV7-2 and TRBJ1-1; a possible D gene is TRBD1 (5 bases). CDR3 protein: CASRTGGYTEAFF. CDR3 bases: TGTGCCAGCAGAACTGGGGGGTACACTGAAGCTTTCTTT.